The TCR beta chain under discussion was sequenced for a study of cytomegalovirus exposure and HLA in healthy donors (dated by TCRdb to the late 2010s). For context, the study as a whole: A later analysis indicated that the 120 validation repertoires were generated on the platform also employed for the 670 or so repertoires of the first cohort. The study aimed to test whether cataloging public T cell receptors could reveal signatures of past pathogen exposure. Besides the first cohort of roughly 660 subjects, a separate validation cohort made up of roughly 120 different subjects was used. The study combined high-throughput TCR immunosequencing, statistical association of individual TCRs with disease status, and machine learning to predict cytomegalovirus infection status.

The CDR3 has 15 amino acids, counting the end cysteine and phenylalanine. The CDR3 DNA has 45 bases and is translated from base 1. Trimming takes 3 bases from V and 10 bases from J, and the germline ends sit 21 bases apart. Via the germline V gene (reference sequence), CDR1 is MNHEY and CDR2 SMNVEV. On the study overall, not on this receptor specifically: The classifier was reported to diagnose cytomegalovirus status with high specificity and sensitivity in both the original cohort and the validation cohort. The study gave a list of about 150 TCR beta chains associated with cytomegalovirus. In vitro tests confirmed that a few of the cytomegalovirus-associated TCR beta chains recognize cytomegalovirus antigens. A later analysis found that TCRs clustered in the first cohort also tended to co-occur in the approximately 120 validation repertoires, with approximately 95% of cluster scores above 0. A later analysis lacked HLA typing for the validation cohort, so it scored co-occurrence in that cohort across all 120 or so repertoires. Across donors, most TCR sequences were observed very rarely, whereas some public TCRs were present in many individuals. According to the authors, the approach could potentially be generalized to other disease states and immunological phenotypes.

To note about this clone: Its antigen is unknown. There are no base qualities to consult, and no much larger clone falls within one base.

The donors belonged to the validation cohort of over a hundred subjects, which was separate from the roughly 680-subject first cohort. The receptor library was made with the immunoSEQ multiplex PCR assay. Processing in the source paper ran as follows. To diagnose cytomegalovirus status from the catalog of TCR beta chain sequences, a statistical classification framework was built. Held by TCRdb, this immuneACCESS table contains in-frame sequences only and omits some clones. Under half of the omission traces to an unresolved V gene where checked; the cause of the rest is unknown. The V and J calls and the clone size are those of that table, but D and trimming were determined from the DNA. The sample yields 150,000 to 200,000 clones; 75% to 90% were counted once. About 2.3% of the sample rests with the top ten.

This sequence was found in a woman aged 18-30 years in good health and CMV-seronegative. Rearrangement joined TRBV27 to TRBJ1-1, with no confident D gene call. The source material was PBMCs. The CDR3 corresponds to CASSFGRALAEGAFF. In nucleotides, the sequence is TGTGCCAGCAGTTTCGGGCGGGCCCTCGCCGAGGGAGCTTTCTTT.